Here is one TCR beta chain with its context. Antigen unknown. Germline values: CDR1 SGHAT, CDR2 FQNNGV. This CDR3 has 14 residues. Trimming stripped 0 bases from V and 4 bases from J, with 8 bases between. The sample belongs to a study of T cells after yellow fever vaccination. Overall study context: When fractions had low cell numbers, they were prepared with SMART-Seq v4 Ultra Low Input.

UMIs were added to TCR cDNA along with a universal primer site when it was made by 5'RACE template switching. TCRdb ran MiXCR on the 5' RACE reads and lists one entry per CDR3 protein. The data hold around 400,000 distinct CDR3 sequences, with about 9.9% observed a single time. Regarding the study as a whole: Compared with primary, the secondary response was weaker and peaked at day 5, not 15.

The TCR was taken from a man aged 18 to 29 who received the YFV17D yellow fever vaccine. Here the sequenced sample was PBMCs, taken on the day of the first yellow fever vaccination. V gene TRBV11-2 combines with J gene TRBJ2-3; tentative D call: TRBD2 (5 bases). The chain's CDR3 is CASSLELGADTQYF. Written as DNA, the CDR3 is TGTGCCAGCAGCTTAGAGCTCGGGGCAGATACGCAGTATTTT. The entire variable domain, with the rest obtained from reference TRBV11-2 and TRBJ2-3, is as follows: EAGVAQSPRYKIIEKRQSVAFWCNPISGHATLYWYQQILGQGPKLLIQFQNNGVVDDSQLPKDRFSAERLKGVDSTLKIQPAKLEDSAVYLCASSLELGADTQYFGPGTRLTVL.